These T cell receptor beta chains were read from a single sample in a study of human T cells and chemical hapten exposure. One entry per CDR3 protein, called by TCRdb with MiXCR from the RACE reads. The data show tens of thousands of distinct CDR3 sequences, 10% to 15% seen once. Material: whole blood, obtained in connection with sensitization to the hapten diphenylcyclopropenone (DPC). Receptors were obtained from a woman aged 45-59 years with alopecia areata. Some clones in this sample may be carry-over from other donors' samples. Both conserved end residues are part of each CDR3. D genes are given only for firm matches. Where a row states a size, it is once, few, many or the class of an expanded clone; other rows omit it.

j_call clone_size d_call v_call cdr3_aa cdr3_nt
TRBJ1-2 many TRBD1 TRBV25-1 CASMRTGTNYGYTF TGTGCCAGCATGAGGACAGGGACTAACTATGGCTACACCTTC
TRBJ1-5 NA NA TRBV18 CASSLGDHQPQHF TGTGCCAGCTCCCTGGGGGACCATCAGCCCCAGCATTTT
TRBJ1-1 NA TRBD1 TRBV20-1 CSADTGQGNTEAFF TGCAGTGCTGATACGGGACAGGGGAACACTGAAGCTTTCTTT
TRBJ2-3 many TRBD1 TRBV29-1 CSVEGQGALTDTQYF TGCAGCGTTGAGGGACAGGGGGCGCTTACAGATACGCAGTATTTT
TRBJ2-1 few TRBD1 TRBV18 CASSPPDRVNEQFF TGTGCCAGCTCACCACCGGACAGGGTAAATGAGCAGTTCTTC
TRBJ1-1 NA NA TRBV18 CASSPQGETEAFF TGTGCCAGCTCACCCCAGGGTGAAACTGAAGCTTTCTTT
TRBJ1-1 NA NA TRBV12-3/TRBV12-4 CASSFSVNTEAFF TGTGCCAGCAGTTTTTCGGTGAACACTGAAGCTTTCTTT
TRBJ2-6 NA TRBD1 TRBV5-1 CASSGGQGGIRAGANVLTF TGCGCCAGCAGCGGGGGACAGGGCGGAATTAGAGCTGGGGCCAACGTCCTGACTTTC
TRBJ2-1 NA NA TRBV7-2 CASSLGWMTSADNEQFF TGTGCCAGCAGCTTAGGGTGGATGACTTCAGCTGACAATGAGCAGTTCTTC
TRBJ2-2 many NA TRBV7-8 CASSLGTLGELFF TGTGCCAGCAGCTTAGGGACTCTCGGGGAGCTGTTTTTT
TRBJ1-1 NA NA TRBV25-1 CASVMNTEAFF TGTGCCAGCGTTATGAACACTGAAGCTTTCTTT
TRBJ2-3 many TRBD2 TRBV29-1 CSVEWGGSTDTQYF TGCAGCGTTGAATGGGGGGGTAGCACAGATACGCAGTATTTT
TRBJ2-7 many TRBD2 TRBV18 CASSPSMVRAGGAGGEQYF TGTGCCAGCTCACCATCGATGGTGCGAGCGGGAGGTGCGGGAGGTGAGCAGTACTTC
TRBJ2-7 NA TRBD1 TRBV12-3/TRBV12-4 CASSTTGVYEQYF TGTGCCAGCAGTACGACAGGGGTCTACGAGCAGTACTTC
TRBJ2-1 few TRBD2 TRBV27 CASSPGLAGYNEQFF TGTGCCAGCAGTCCAGGACTAGCGGGATACAATGAGCAGTTCTTC
TRBJ2-7 NA TRBD2 TRBV3-1 CASSQVSGSPYEQYF TGTGCCAGCAGCCAAGTTAGCGGGAGCCCCTACGAGCAGTACTTC
TRBJ2-7 few TRBD1 TRBV7-9 CASSPGQYYEQYF TGTGCCAGCAGCCCGGGACAGTACTACGAGCAGTACTTC
TRBJ2-5 many NA TRBV29-1 CSVVWVQETQYF TGCAGCGTTGTATGGGTACAAGAGACCCAGTACTTC
TRBJ2-2 few TRBD1 TRBV5-6 CASSYNRGNWNTGELFF TGTGCCAGCAGCTATAACAGGGGAAATTGGAACACCGGGGAGCTGTTTTTT
TRBJ2-7 many NA TRBV4-1 CASSLTLGYYEQYF TGCGCCAGCAGCCTTACCCTAGGGTACTACGAGCAGTACTTC
TRBJ2-5 few NA TRBV28 CASRPGTDQETQYF TGTGCCAGTAGACCCGGGACGGACCAAGAGACCCAGTACTTC
TRBJ2-1 many NA TRBV10-2 CASRDSYNEQFF TGCGCCAGCCGAGATTCCTACAATGAGCAGTTCTTC
TRBJ1-2 NA TRBD1 TRBV5-1 CASSLGQGRGYTF TGCGCCAGCAGCCTGGGACAGGGGCGCGGCTACACCTTC
TRBJ2-2 few TRBD2 TRBV6-2/TRBV6-3 CASSWGSGRPGELFF TGTGCCAGCAGTTGGGGCAGCGGGAGACCCGGGGAGCTGTTTTTT
TRBJ2-3 many TRBD2 TRBV10-2 CASSGLAGGPPDTQYF TGCGCCAGCAGCGGACTAGCGGGAGGGCCCCCAGATACGCAGTATTTT
TRBJ2-5 NA TRBD1 TRBV29-1 CSAREGAETQYF TGCAGCGCAAGAGAGGGGGCTGAGACCCAGTACTTC
TRBJ2-1 many TRBD2 TRBV20-1 CSARVRGLAGVVNEQFF TGCAGTGCTAGAGTTCGGGGACTAGCGGGAGTCGTTAATGAGCAGTTCTTC
TRBJ2-7 many NA TRBV2 CASSELGEAYEQYF TGTGCCAGCAGTGAACTCGGGGAAGCCTACGAGCAGTACTTC
TRBJ1-5 NA NA TRBV9 CASSVGVADSNQPQHF TGTGCCAGCAGCGTAGGTGTTGCGGATAGCAATCAGCCCCAGCATTTT
TRBJ2-7 many NA TRBV7-9 CASSLEVWGSSYEQYF TGTGCCAGCAGCTTAGAAGTTTGGGGTTCCTCCTACGAGCAGTACTTC
TRBJ2-7 NA TRBD1 TRBV28 CASRGGTGTSEQYF TGTGCCAGCAGGGGGGGGACAGGGACGTCCGAGCAGTACTTC
TRBJ2-5 NA TRBD2 TRBV12-3/TRBV12-4 CASRTSGSQETQYF TGTGCCAGCCGGACTAGCGGGAGCCAAGAGACCCAGTACTTC
TRBJ1-1 NA NA TRBV25-1 CASSGDRINTEAFF TGTGCCAGCAGTGGAGACAGGATAAACACTGAAGCTTTCTTT
TRBJ1-4 many NA TRBV29-1 CSVMETVEKLFF TGCAGCGTCATGGAAACTGTGGAAAAACTGTTTTTT
TRBJ1-5 NA NA TRBV21-1 CASSPQGQPQHF TGTGCCAGCAGCCCACAGGGCCAGCCCCAGCATTTT
TRBJ2-7 NA TRBD2 TRBV20-1 CSARGLAETYEQYF TGCAGTGCTAGAGGACTAGCGGAGACTTACGAGCAGTACTTC
TRBJ1-5 few NA TRBV10-3 CAISVSGGSNQPQHF TGTGCCATCAGTGTATCTGGGGGCAGCAATCAGCCCCAGCATTTT